The 8 T cell receptor beta chains listed next were all sequenced from one sample in a study of blood T cell repertoires in COVID-19. This table comes from immunoSEQ multiplex PCR, and its TCRdb copy is limited to in-frame clones, with some not included. This sample carries roughly 380,000 clones, around 89% of them seen once, and the ten largest clones take about 1.4%. The sequencing sample was made of peripheral blood. The receptors shown here come from a woman in her forties with COVID-19, enrolled during active disease.

V and J are TRBV6-5 and TRBJ1-4; 9 bases are a match to TRBD1. Trimming took 2 bases from V and 8 from J; bases not matched to a gene: 9. Germline CDR1 and CDR2: MNHEY and SVGAGI. This CDR3 is 16 amino acids long. CDR3 residues: CASSYQSGTGNEKLFF. CDR3 DNA sequence: TGTGCCAGCAGTTACCAATCCGGGACAGGGAACGAAAAACTGTTTTTT.

V and J are TRBV6-2 or TRBV6-3 and TRBJ1-2; TRBD1 aligns across 8 bases. The length of the CDR3 is 11 residues. Germline V gene data show CDR1 as MNHEY and CDR2 as SVGEGT. The junction had 4 bases not matched to a gene; V was cut back by 6 bases and J by 10 bases. The CDR3 nucleotides read TGTGCCAGCAGCCGGACAGGGTACTACACCTTC. This encodes CASSRTGYYTF.

V and J are TRBV7-2 and TRBJ2-3; TRBD2 matches 8 bases. J lost 2 bases, V lost 7 bases, and 2 bases had no gene match. Germline V CDR1 and CDR2: SGHTA, FQGNSA. There are 13 residues in the CDR3. CDR3 coding DNA: TGTGCCAGCACAGCGGGAGACACAGATACGCAGTATTTT. This codes for CASTAGDTDTQYF.

The chain combines TRBV9 with TRBJ1-2; 7 bases fit TRBD1. After removal of 0 bases from V and 8 bases from J, the junction contained 10 bases not matched to a gene. The germline V gene has CDR1 SGDLS and CDR2 YYNGEE. The CDR3 is made up of 15 amino acids. For the CDR3, the DNA is TGTGCCAGCAGCGTAGATCTCAAGGGGGCAGGGGGCTACACCTTC. Translation gives CASSVDLKGAGGYTF.

The V call is TRBV19, the J call TRBJ2-2; maybe TRBD2 (5 bases). CDR3 length equals 16 residues. The V end lost 4 bases, the J end lost 4 bases, and 16 bases lay between the germline ends. Germline lookup yields CDR1 LNHDA and CDR2 SQIVND (reference sequence). In nucleotides, the CDR3 is TGTGCCAGTAGTACTCTCTTAAGCGGTGGCACCGGGGAGCTGTTTTTT. It encodes CASSTLLSGGTGELFF.

The chain employs TRBV28 and TRBJ1-6; TRBD1 matches 7 bases. CDR1 MDHEN and CDR2 SYDVKM come from the germline V gene. CDR3 length: 17 amino acids. Germline trimming cut 2 bases from V and 7 bases from J; bases unmatched to any gene: 11. This CDR3 is CASSLGPSGTENSPLHF. CDR3 coding DNA: TGTGCCAGCAGTTTAGGCCCGTCCGGGACAGAAAATTCACCCCTCCACTTT.

The chain is built from TRBV19 and TRBJ1-4; D possibly corresponds to TRBD1 (5 bases). Germline V gives CDR1 LNHDA, CDR2 SQIVND (reference sequence). Trimming took 6 bases from V and 8 from J, leaving 13 bases between them. This CDR3 region has 13 residues. CDR3 loop: CASRRGKMEKLFF. The DNA for the CDR3 is TGTGCCAGTAGGCGGGGGAAGATGGAAAAACTGTTTTTT.

The V call is TRBV27, the J call TRBJ2-5; TRBD2 matches at 11 bases. In germline, CDR1 is MNHEY, CDR2 SMNVEV (reference sequence). This CDR3 spans 15 amino acids. The V and J ends lost 3 bases and 7 bases, in that order; junction bases with no gene match: 7. CDR3 in DNA: TGTGCCAGCAGTTTGCTAGCGGGGGGCGGGGGGACCCAGTACTTC. This encodes CASSLLAGGGGTQYF.